This TCR beta chain was retrieved from a study of shared clonotypes between healthy human individuals. This clone was detected many times. What it binds is not known. General study results and limits: All-four-donor shared clonotypes had higher generation probabilities than non-shared clonotypes did.

The CDR3 runs to 13 residues. Trimming shortened V by 6 bases and J by 8 bases, and 13 bases separated the two germline ends. The germline CDR1 and CDR2 sequences are MGHDK and SYGVNS. Generated by immunoSEQ multiplex PCR, the TCRdb table keeps only in-frame clones and is missing some. The sample lists roughly 1,000,000 clones, around three quarters occurring once. This receptor was identified in a man aged 18-30 years in good health. Some clones in this sample may be carry-over from other donors' samples. The sequencing input was memory CD4+ T cells from PBMCs. Specified subset: CD45RA-negative fraction. V and J are TRBV25-1 and TRBJ1-4, with TRBD1 as a possible D gene (5 bases). CDR3 nucleotide sequence: TGTGCCAGCAGCCGAGGGGCAGAGGAAAAACTGTTTTTT. Translating gives CASSRGAEEKLFF.